This T cell receptor beta chain was recorded in a study of cytomegalovirus exposure and HLA in healthy donors. Study-wide points: Confirmation was obtained in vitro that three CMV-associated chains are specific for CMV antigens. Links to common viral pathogens appeared, in a later analysis, for several of the most significant clusters. The study dropped some indistinguishable V segments, TRBV6-2 and TRBV6-3 among them.

Trimming left V 0 bases short and J 1 base short, with 13 bases between. This CDR3 contains 16 residues. Germline-derived CDR1 and CDR2 are SGHTS and YDEGEE. Primers included in the PCR were 60 Vbeta and 13 Jbeta primers. Some clones are missing from TCRdb's copy, which holds only in-frame ones; the method was immunoSEQ multiplex PCR. Found here are some 110,000 clones, around 60% of them singletons; the top ten hold 8% to 9.5%. This clone appeared a single time. Its specificity is unknown. The rearrangement uses TRBV5-8 and TRBJ1-1, with D perhaps TRBD1 (5 bases). This receptor was obtained from a woman in her 40s in good health and CMV-seropositive. Sequences were obtained from PBMCs. Here the CDR3 DNA reads TGTGCCAGCAGCTTGGCCGGGGGATATACGAACACTGAAGCTTTCTTT. Translation gives CASSLAGGYTNTEAFF.